Listed below are T cell receptor beta chains from one sample, sequenced in a study of T cells in Graves' hyperthyroidism and ophthalmopathy. One entry per CDR3 protein, called by TCRdb with MiXCR from the multiplex PCR reads. This table has around 440,000 distinct CDR3 sequences, roughly 14% appearing once. What was sequenced was blood. These receptors came from a woman aged 18-29 years with Graves' hyperthyroidism. Both conserved end residues are part of each CDR3. The D gene is left open where the match is weak. Expanded clones get a size class; other rows say once, few or many, or leave the size out.

size | D | J | V | DNA | CDR3
. | . | TRBJ1-1 | TRBV6-2/TRBV6-3 | TGTGCCAGCAGTCAACCATTTTTGAACACTGAAGCTTTCTTT | CASSQPFLNTEAFF
many | TRBD1 | TRBJ2-1 | TRBV18 | TGTGCCAGCTCACTGAACCGGGACAGGGGAAATGAGCAGTTCTTC | CASSLNRDRGNEQFF
many | TRBD2 | TRBJ2-3 | TRBV28 | TGTGCCAGCAGTCCCCTACTAAGCGGGAGCCGGGATACGCAGTATTTT | CASSPLLSGSRDTQYF
many | . | TRBJ2-1 | TRBV18 | TGTGCCAGCTCACCACTTACAGGGCCCCAGTACAATGAGCAGTTCTTC | CASSPLTGPQYNEQFF
few | TRBD2 | TRBJ2-7 | TRBV27 | TGTGCCAGCAGTATCGGGACTAGCGGGTACGAGCAGTACTTC | CASSIGTSGYEQYF
. | TRBD2 | TRBJ2-1 | TRBV6-2/TRBV6-3 | TGTGCCAGCAGTCCCCCCGCCCTACTAGCGGTATCCTACAATGAGCAGTTCTTC | CASSPPALLAVSYNEQFF
many | . | TRBJ2-7 | TRBV4-3 | TGCGCCAGCAGCCAAGATTACGAGGAGTCCTACGAGCAGTACTTC | CASSQDYEESYEQYF
many | TRBD1 | TRBJ2-2 | TRBV28 | TGTGCCAGCAGTTTGTTGCAGGACAGGAGAGAGCTGTTTTTT | CASSLLQDRRELFF
many | . | TRBJ2-1 | TRBV5-4 | TGTGCCAGCAGCCCAGGGACGGACTTCAATGAGCAGTTCTTC | CASSPGTDFNEQFF
many | TRBD2 | TRBJ2-3 | TRBV5-1 | TGCGCCAGCAGAATGGGAGGGGACCGCACAGATACGCAGTATTTT | CASRMGGDRTDTQYF
few | TRBD2 | TRBJ2-7 | TRBV7-2 | TGTGCCAGCAGCCCCAAGGCGGGGGGCGAGCAGTACTTC | CASSPKAGGEQYF
many | TRBD2 | TRBJ2-1 | TRBV5-1 | TGCGCCAGCAGCATCCGGGACAGGGGACTAGCGGGAGTTTTCAATGAGCAGTTCTTC | CASSIRDRGLAGVFNEQFF
many | . | TRBJ2-1 | TRBV20-1 | TGCAGTGCAAGGGATTCGAGAACCAATGAGCAGTTCTTC | CSARDSRTNEQFF
many | . | TRBJ2-7 | TRBV2 | TGTGCCAGCAGGGTTGGGGCCTACGAGCAGTACTTC | CASRVGAYEQYF
many | . | TRBJ2-5 | TRBV20-1 | TGCAGTGCTAGGGTGATGGACTCCCAAGAGACCCAGTACTTC | CSARVMDSQETQYF